This TCR beta chain was profiled in a study of OX40 agonist ivuxolimab in advanced cancers. TCRdb keeps only in-frame clones here, not all; method: immunoSEQ multiplex PCR. Of 65,000 to 80,000 clones detected, about 85% appear once; the ten largest clones hold roughly 0.74%. Germline V gene data show CDR1 as SGHDT and CDR2 as YYEEEE. The length of the CDR3 is 15 residues. V dropped 4 bases and J dropped 6 bases, with 17 bases sitting between them. The sequenced sample was CD4+ or CD8+ T cells sorted from blood, obtained in a trial of the OX40 agonist ivuxolimab. The J gene is TRBJ2-1, the V gene TRBV5-6; possibly TRBD2 for D (5 bases). The source of this sequence is an adult with an advanced solid tumor such as melanoma, head and neck, liver or kidney cancer. The CDR3 here is CASSRGYIFGNEQFF. The DNA for the CDR3 is TGTGCCAGCAGCCGAGGGTACATATTTGGCAATGAGCAGTTCTTC.